A single sample gave rise to the 25 T cell receptor beta chains below, sequenced in a study of shared clonotypes between healthy human individuals. TCRdb keeps only in-frame clones here, not all; method: immunoSEQ multiplex PCR. The sample carries about 2.4 million clones, over 85% recorded once. The sequenced sample consisted of naive CD4+ T cells from PBMCs. Subset here: CD45RA+ positively selected. These receptors were collected from a man aged 18 to 30 in good health. Some clones in this sample may be carry-over from other donors' samples.

As regards this clone: The sample carries other DNA sequences with the same CDR3. V gene TRBV2 combines with J gene TRBJ1-2; the D is unclear. V shed 6 bases and J shed 0 bases, with 11 bases lying between them. The CDR3 contains 14 residues. Germline V lookup: CDR1 SNHLY, CDR2 FYNNEI. The CDR3 spells CASSGDISNYGYTF. The CDR3 nucleotides read TGTGCCAGCAGCGGCGACATCTCTAACTATGGCTACACCTTC.

This clone was observed once. The chain recombines TRBV6-1 with TRBJ1-1, with 7 bases identical to TRBD1. J was trimmed by 11 bases and V by 6 bases; bases with no gene match: 15. There are 14 residues in the CDR3. Germline V gene data show CDR1 as MNHNS and CDR2 as SASEGT. The CDR3 loop reads CASRLNTGEGFAFF. The CDR3 DNA is TGTGCCAGCAGACTCAATACAGGGGAAGGGTTCGCTTTCTTT.

V and J are TRBV7-6 and TRBJ2-7, with 13 bases identical to TRBD2. V was clipped by 4 bases and J by 7 bases; unmatched bases: 10. In germline, CDR1 is SGHVS, CDR2 FNYEAQ. The length of the CDR3 is 16 residues. CDR3 loop: CASSSGTSGDVEEQYF. The CDR3 nucleotides read TGTGCCAGCAGCTCAGGGACTAGCGGGGACGTTGAAGAGCAGTACTTC.

This chain connects TRBV7-2 to TRBJ2-4; 7 positions agree with TRBD1. Unmatched junction bases numbered 9, after V lost 5 bases and J lost 8 bases. CDR1 is SGHTA, CDR2 FQGNSA, per germline. The CDR3 is made up of 14 amino acids. This chain's CDR3 is CASSPENRGYIQYF. The CDR3 DNA follows: TGTGCCAGCAGCCCAGAAAACAGGGGTTACATTCAGTACTTC.

The V and J genes are TRBV28 and TRBJ2-5; 12 bases align to TRBD2. The J call may not be correct, given that the DNA end is closer to TRBJ2-7. This CDR3 is 16 amino acids long. Germline loops: CDR1 MDHEN, CDR2 SYDVKM. The DNA of the CDR3 is TGTGCCAGCAGATGGACTAGCGGGGCGAGCTCCTACGAGCAGTACTTC. Translation gives CASRWTSGASSYEQYF.

V gene TRBV28 combines with J gene TRBJ1-4, with a possible D match to TRBD1 (6 bases). Trimming took 1 base from V and 3 from J, leaving 9 bases between them. CDR3 length: 15 amino acids. Germline V lookup: CDR1 MDHEN, CDR2 SYDVKM. The CDR3 DNA follows: TGTGCCAGCAGTTTATTGGCAGGGGCTAATGAAAAACTGTTTTTT. Protein: CASSLLAGANEKLFF. Combining the CDR3 with reference TRBV28 and TRBJ1-4 gives the whole variable domain DVKVTQSSRYLVKRTGEKVFLECVQDMDHENMFWYRQDPGLGLRLIYFSYDVKMKEKGDIPEGYSVSREKKERFSLILESASTNQTSMYLCASSLLAGANEKLFFGSGTQLSVL.

The chain recombines TRBV28 with TRBJ1-2; weak D call: TRBD1 (6 bases). CDR1 and CDR2 (germline): MDHEN, SYDVKM. V lost 7 bases to trimming and J lost 3 bases, with 15 bases between them. This CDR3 is 14 amino acids long. CDR3 bases: TGTGCCAGCAACAAATTGGGGGGCGACTATGGCTACACCTTC. Protein product: CASNKLGGDYGYTF.

This sequence joins TRBV6-6 and TRBJ1-2, with unresolved D. Germline CDR1 is MNHNY and CDR2 is SVGAGI (reference sequence). Deletions cut 5 bases from V and 6 bases from J, with 7 bases between. The CDR3 is 11 residues long. The CDR3 region is CASSLRNGYTF. CDR3 coding DNA: TGTGCCAGCAGTCTCCGAAATGGCTACACCTTC.

CDR3 region: CASSGGRDRVWEKLFF. The CDR3 coding sequence is TGTGCCAGCAGCGGGGGAAGGGACAGGGTTTGGGAAAAACTGTTTTTT. This chain uses TRBV2 with TRBJ1-4; 9 nucleotides align to TRBD1. CDR3 length: 16 amino acids. After removal of 6 bases from V and 8 bases from J, the junction contained 13 bases not matched to a gene. CDR1 SNHLY and CDR2 FYNNEI come from the germline V gene.

The chain carries TRBV2 and TRBJ2-7; 8 positions agree with TRBD1. CDR3 length: 14 residues. Germline CDR1 is SNHLY and CDR2 is FYNNEI. The V and J ends lost 7 bases and 2 bases, in that order; junction bases with no gene match: 7. CDR3 nucleotide sequence: TGTGCCAGCACCCCTTCGGACAGGGCCTACGAGCAGTACTTC. Its translation: CASTPSDRAYEQYF.

This clone was recorded only once. V and J are TRBV7-2 and TRBJ2-5; possibly TRBD2 for D (6 bases). The CDR3 loop spans 15 amino acids. Trimming took off 2 bases at V and 2 bases at J, with 12 bases between the two ends. The V gene's germline CDR1 is SGHTA and CDR2 FQGNSA. The CDR3 DNA is TGTGCCAGCAGCTTATTGGGCGGGAAACAAGAGACCCAGTACTTC. Translating gives CASSLLGGKQETQYF.

The chain links TRBV5-1 to TRBJ2-5, with D possibly matching TRBD2 (8 bases). Germline V lookup: CDR1 SGHRS, CDR2 YFSETQ. The CDR3 contains 17 residues. V lost 0 bases and J 2 bases, leaving 17 bases between the germline ends. For the CDR3, the DNA is TGCGCCAGCAGCTTGGCGGTCGGGAGGGGGCCACAAGAGACCCAGTACTTC. Translation gives CASSLAVGRGPQETQYF.

This sequence joins TRBV23-1 and TRBJ1-2; 7 bases agree with TRBD1. TRBV23-1 has ORF status, its function being uncertain. The CDR3 runs 14 residues. V gave up 3 bases and J gave up 5 bases; unmatched junction bases: 6. The CDR3 protein is CASSQGGGLYGYTF. As DNA, the CDR3 is TGCGCCAGCAGTCAGGGAGGGGGCCTGTATGGCTACACCTTC.

V and J are TRBV5-1 and TRBJ2-2; TRBD1 might be the D (7 bases). V lost 4 bases, J lost 3 bases, and 19 bases lay in between. Germline values: CDR1 SGHRS, CDR2 YFSETQ. The CDR3 loop spans 17 amino acids. The CDR3 reads CASSDRRTGGYTGELFF. In DNA form, the CDR3 reads TGCGCCAGCAGCGATAGGCGGACAGGAGGGTACACCGGGGAGCTGTTTTTT.

The V and J genes are TRBV28 and TRBJ1-2, with 10 bases fitting TRBD1. Germline CDR1 and CDR2: MDHEN and SYDVKM. The CDR3 is made up of 15 amino acids. The V segment lost 4 bases and the J segment 3 bases; nucleotides outside the gene matches: 5. The chain's CDR3 is CASSSADRGDYGYTF. The CDR3 nucleotides read TGTGCCAGCAGTTCGGCGGACAGGGGGGACTATGGCTACACCTTC.

This clone has only one observation. The V gene is TRBV7-6, the J gene TRBJ2-1; 13 positions match TRBD2. This CDR3 contains 16 residues. Germline lookup yields CDR1 SGHVS and CDR2 FNYEAQ. With 5 bases clipped from V and 9 bases from J, the junction kept 10 bases outside the gene matches. Here the CDR3 DNA reads TGTGCCAGCAGCATAAGGACTAGCGGGAGCGTAGGTGAGCAGTTCTTC. Amino acids: CASSIRTSGSVGEQFF.

V is TRBV18 and J is TRBJ1-1; tentative D call: TRBD1 (5 bases). The ends were cut back, 2 bases at V and 1 base at J, with 14 bases in the middle. The germline V gene has CDR1 KGHSH and CDR2 LQKENI. The CDR3 is 16 residues long. CDR3 DNA: TGTGCCAGCTCACCATATGGGGCAGGGACGAACACTGAAGCTTTCTTT. Translating it yields CASSPYGAGTNTEAFF.

The chain links TRBV4-2 to TRBJ2-2; 9 bases line up with TRBD2. The CDR3 is 16 residues long. With V trimmed by 4 bases and J by 8 bases, 11 bases remained unmatched. Per germline, CDR1 LGHNA and CDR2 YNFKEQ. CDR3 residues: CASSRRLAAPTGELFF. The CDR3 region has the DNA TGTGCCAGCAGCCGTAGACTAGCGGCCCCCACAGGGGAGCTGTTTTTT.

The chain employs TRBV5-4 and TRBJ2-2; possibly TRBD2 for D (5 bases). CDR1 and CDR2 from the germline V gene are SGHNT and YYREEE (reference sequence). The CDR3 has 17 residues. V dropped 1 base and J dropped 0 bases, with 13 bases sitting between them. Here the CDR3 reads CASSLLAGSANTGELFF. The CDR3 bases are TGTGCCAGCAGCTTGTTGGCGGGTTCAGCGAACACCGGGGAGCTGTTTTTT.

The chain is built from TRBV27 and TRBJ1-2; D gene ambiguous. Per the germline V gene, CDR1 is MNHEY and CDR2 is SMNVEV (reference sequence). CDR3 size: 12 residues. V was trimmed by 8 bases and J by 4 bases, leaving 11 bases between them. CDR3 loop: CASPRRCYGYTF. DNA of the CDR3: TGTGCCAGCCCCCGGAGATGCTATGGCTACACCTTC.

The chain is built from TRBV27 and TRBJ2-7; tentative D call: TRBD1 (8 bases). CDR3 length equals 16 residues. Between the trimmed V and J ends, which lost 4 bases and 6 bases, there was a span of 22 bases. Per the germline V gene, CDR1 is MNHEY and CDR2 is SMNVEV (reference sequence). The CDR3 DNA reads TGTGCCAGCAGTTACACCCAAAACAGGGGGGGTCTCGAGCAGTACTTC. This sequence encodes CASSYTQNRGGLEQYF.

This clone was seen a single time. Other DNA variants within this sample encode the same CDR3. This rearrangement joins TRBV18 to TRBJ2-1; the match to TRBD2 covers 7 bases. The germline gives CDR1 KGHSH, CDR2 LQKENI. CDR3 length: 15 amino acids. Trimming removed 3 bases from V and 0 bases from J; junction bases left unmatched: 2. The CDR3 nucleotides are TGTGCCAGCTCACCTCTAGCGGACTCCTACAATGAGCAGTTCTTC. This gives the protein CASSPLADSYNEQFF.

In its sample, this clone was seen once. This CDR3 is CASSGADQNTQYF. CDR3 nucleotide sequence: TGCGCCAGCAGCGGGGCGGATCAAAATACGCAGTATTTT. The chain recombines TRBV5-1 with TRBJ2-3, with D possibly being TRBD1 (5 bases). V lost 4 bases and J 7 bases, leaving 13 bases between the germline ends. This CDR3 region has 13 residues. The V gene's germline CDR1 is SGHRS and CDR2 YFSETQ. Full variable domain (remainder filled in from reference TRBV5-1 and TRBJ2-3): KAGVTQTPRYLIKTRGQQVTLSCSPISGHRSVSWYQQTPGQGLQFLFEYFSETQRNKGNFPGRFSGRQFSNSRSEMNVSTLELGDSALYLCASSGADQNTQYFGPGTRLTVL.

The V gene is TRBV6-5, the J gene TRBJ1-1; D is ambiguous. CDR1 and CDR2 (germline): MNHEY, SVGAGI. The CDR3 runs 12 residues. Trimming cost V 11 bases and J 3 bases, with 13 bases left between them. In DNA form, the CDR3 reads TGTGCCGCGAAGGCGGCGGACACTGAAGCTTTCTTT. Translation gives CAAKAADTEAFF.

This chain joins TRBV4-1 and TRBJ2-4; 11 nucleotides match TRBD1. Germline assignment: CDR1 MGHRA and CDR2 YSYEKL. The CDR3 runs 19 residues. Germline trimming cut 1 base from V and 0 bases from J; bases unmatched to any gene: 8. The CDR3: CASSQGSGQGALAKNIQYF. CDR3 DNA sequence: TGCGCCAGCAGCCAAGGAAGCGGACAGGGGGCGCTAGCCAAAAACATTCAGTACTTC.